The rows below give T cell receptor beta chains drawn from one sample of a study of blood T cell repertoires in COVID-19. Clones were sequenced by immunoSEQ multiplex PCR, and TCRdb holds only the in-frame ones, with some missing. In the table there are under 300,000 clones, around 90% of which are singletons. Sequenced input: peripheral blood. The receptors were sampled from a woman aged 25 to 39 with acute or convalescent COVID-19. Both conserved end residues are part of each CDR3. A D gene is named only where the DNA matches it firmly. Clone size appears in some rows only: once, few, many, or a class for an expanded clone.

J gene	V gene	clone size	D gene	CDR3 DNA	CDR3 protein
TRBJ1-2	TRBV29-1	-	TRBD1	TGCAGCGTTGAAGACTCCACAGGGGGGTATGGCTACACCTTC	CSVEDSTGGYGYTF
TRBJ2-1	TRBV9	-	-	TGTGCCAGCAGCGTAGGGCCGGGACCAGGGGATGAGCAGTTCTTC	CASSVGPGPGDEQFF
TRBJ2-5	TRBV5-1	-	TRBD1	TGCGCCAGCAGCTTGGGGAGCTTAGGGGGCGGTGAGACCCAGTACTTC	CASSLGSLGGGETQYF
TRBJ2-3	TRBV19	many	-	TGTGCCAGTAGTCGACAGGGATCGGGGGGCACAGATACGCAGTATTTT	CASSRQGSGGTDTQYF
TRBJ2-7	TRBV5-4	-	-	TGTGCCAGCAGCGCCCGGGCCCAGCGGGAGCAGTACTTC	CASSARAQREQYF
TRBJ2-7	TRBV6-2/TRBV6-3	once	-	TGTGCCAGCAGTTACGTCCTCCTAGGCTACGAGCAGTACTTC	CASSYVLLGYEQYF
TRBJ2-1	TRBV19	few	-	TGTGCCAGTAGTGAAGCCGACACGTACAATGAGCAGTTCTTC	CASSEADTYNEQFF
TRBJ2-7	TRBV30	-	TRBD1	TGTGCCACTCTACAGGGGGCTTACGAGCAGTACTTC	CATLQGAYEQYF
TRBJ2-7	TRBV5-4	-	TRBD1	TGTGCCAGCAGCCTAACAGGGGGCCACGAGCAGTACTTC	CASSLTGGHEQYF
TRBJ2-7	TRBV6-5	-	TRBD1	TGTGCCAGCAGCTCTCCGACAGGGGGCTACGAGCAGTACTTC	CASSSPTGGYEQYF
TRBJ1-4	TRBV6-6	-	TRBD1	TGTGCCAGCAGTTACCGAGCAGGGGGAAATGAAAAACTGTTTTTT	CASSYRAGGNEKLFF
TRBJ1-5	TRBV5-6	-	-	TGTGCCAGCAGCCTTAGGGGTTCAGGGGCACTCAATCAGCCCCAGCATTTT	CASSLRGSGALNQPQHF
TRBJ1-5	TRBV18	-	-	TGTGCCAGCTCACCTGAGATAAACCAGCCCCAGCATTTT	CASSPEINQPQHF
TRBJ1-5	TRBV27	once	-	TGTGCCAGCAGTTTATCCCCAGGGAGGTTCCTGGGGCCCCAGCATTTT	CASSLSPGRFLGPQHF
TRBJ2-3	TRBV6-5	-	TRBD1	TGTGCCAGCAGTTGGGACAGCCGCACAGATACGCAGTATTTT	CASSWDSRTDTQYF
TRBJ1-2	TRBV5-4	-	TRBD1	TGTGCCAGCAGTCCCGGACAGGGAATAAACTATGGCTACACCTTC	CASSPGQGINYGYTF
TRBJ1-3	TRBV19	-	TRBD1	TGTGCCAGTAGTATATCACAGGGGCGGATTGGGCCCAACACCATATATTTT	CASSISQGRIGPNTIYF
TRBJ2-1	TRBV6-4	-	TRBD2	TGTGCCAGCAGTGAAACCGGGACTAGCGGGAATGAGCAGTTCTTC	CASSETGTSGNEQFF
TRBJ2-1	TRBV24-1	once	-	TGTGCCACCAGTGAGGCAGGCAATGAGCAGTTCTTC	CATSEAGNEQFF
TRBJ2-1	TRBV11-3	-	-	TGTGCCAGCACCCTTAGAACGGGCAATGAGCAGTTCTTC	CASTLRTGNEQFF
TRBJ2-7	TRBV10-3	-	TRBD1	TGTGCCATCAGTGAACCAGGACAGGGGAACTCCTACGAGCAGTACTTC	CAISEPGQGNSYEQYF
TRBJ2-5	TRBV29-1	-	TRBD1	TGCAGCGTTGAAGCGGGACAGGGCGTGGGGGAGACCCAGTACTTC	CSVEAGQGVGETQYF
TRBJ2-7	TRBV6-6	-	TRBD1	TGTGCCAGCCATGAGCAGCTAGGACAGGGATACGAGCAGTACTTC	CASHEQLGQGYEQYF
TRBJ2-1	TRBV29-1	few	TRBD2	TGCAGCGCCTGGGGGACTAGCGGAACCTGGAGCTCCTACAATGAGCAGTTCTTC	CSAWGTSGTWSSYNEQFF
TRBJ2-3	TRBV27	few	TRBD2	TGTGCCAGCAGTTTAACGGGGGGGGCAGGGTGGACAGATACGCAGTATTTT	CASSLTGGAGWTDTQYF
TRBJ1-4	TRBV7-6	once	-	TGTGCCAGCAGCTTACATCAGGCAACTAATGAAAAACTGTTTTTT	CASSLHQATNEKLFF
TRBJ1-5	TRBV2	few	-	TGTGCCAGCAACACGGGGGGCCAGGGCTGGCAGCCCCAGCATTTT	CASNTGGQGWQPQHF
TRBJ2-3	TRBV29-1	-	-	TGCAGCGTTGTTGGCGCCCCCGGGGCAGATACGCAGTATTTT	CSVVGAPGADTQYF
TRBJ2-3	TRBV19	-	TRBD2	TGTGCCAGTAAGTGGTCTAGCGGGAGTAAAGCAGATACGCAGTATTTT	CASKWSSGSKADTQYF
TRBJ2-5	TRBV7-2	-	TRBD1	TGTGCCAGCAGCATGAACGGACAGGTCCAAGAGACCCAGTACTTC	CASSMNGQVQETQYF
TRBJ2-7	TRBV7-6	-	TRBD1	TGTGCCAGCAGCTCGGTAACAGCGGACAGGATTTTAACCTACGAGCAGTACTTC	CASSSVTADRILTYEQYF
TRBJ1-2	TRBV6-5	-	TRBD1	TGTGCCAGCAGTCTGAGACAGGGCTATGGCTACACCTTC	CASSLRQGYGYTF
TRBJ2-1	TRBV7-8	-	-	TGTGCCAGCAGCTTACCTCTCCGAGGGCCTAACAATGAGCAGTTCTTC	CASSLPLRGPNNEQFF
TRBJ1-2	TRBV5-8	-	TRBD1	TGTGCCAGCAGCGCAGACAGGGGGTTAGGTGGCTACACCTTC	CASSADRGLGGYTF
TRBJ2-7	TRBV7-3	-	-	TGTGCCAGCAGCTTAAGTGGAGGTGAGCAGTACTTC	CASSLSGGEQYF
TRBJ2-7	TRBV5-1	-	TRBD2	TGCGCCAGCAGCCCAAACCTGGGACTAGCGGGACCCGAGCAGTACTTC	CASSPNLGLAGPEQYF
TRBJ2-2	TRBV10-3	-	-	TGTGCCATCAGTGGGGGGGCCGGGGAGCTGTTTTTT	CAISGGAGELFF
TRBJ2-2	TRBV5-6	-	-	TGTGCCAGCAGCTTGGCCACTAAGGGGGACACCGGGGAGCTGTTTTTT	CASSLATKGDTGELFF
TRBJ2-3	TRBV12-3/TRBV12-4	-	-	TGTGCCAGCAGTTTAAGAGGAGATACGCAGTATTTT	CASSLRGDTQYF
TRBJ2-1	TRBV24-1	-	-	TGTGCCACCAGTGACAGACTAGTAAATGAGCAGTTCTTC	CATSDRLVNEQFF
TRBJ2-1	TRBV9	-	TRBD2	TGTGCCAGCAGCCCCCCGAGTGGAGCGGGGTACAATGAGCAGTTCTTC	CASSPPSGAGYNEQFF
TRBJ1-1	TRBV18	-	-	TGTGCCAGCTCAGCCGGGACTAACACTGAAGCTTTCTTT	CASSAGTNTEAFF
TRBJ2-3	TRBV7-2	-	TRBD1	TGTGCCAGCAGCACGAGGGGGCGAGTAGATACGCAGTATTTT	CASSTRGRVDTQYF
TRBJ2-1	TRBV9	-	TRBD2	TGTGCCAGCAGCCCGGCCGGGACTAGCGGGATCAATGAGCAGTTCTTC	CASSPAGTSGINEQFF
TRBJ2-1	TRBV9	once	TRBD2	TGTGCCAGCAGCGTAGCGGTGGGGCTAGCGGGTGCCTACAATGAGCAGTTCTTC	CASSVAVGLAGAYNEQFF
TRBJ2-2	TRBV27	-	-	TGTGCCAGCAGGATTACTGGGAACACCGGGGAGCTGTTTTTT	CASRITGNTGELFF
TRBJ1-4	TRBV6-2/TRBV6-3	few	-	TGTGCCAGCAGTTCGGGGGAAAAACTGTTTTTT	CASSSGEKLFF
TRBJ1-2	TRBV6-2/TRBV6-3	-	TRBD1	TGTGCCAGCAGCCCCACCAGACAGGGATCGGCTGGCTACACCTTC	CASSPTRQGSAGYTF
TRBJ2-1	TRBV7-9	-	TRBD2	TGTGCCAGCAGCTCACTAGCGGGAGAGAACAATGAGCAGTTCTTC	CASSSLAGENNEQFF
TRBJ2-3	TRBV19	few	-	TGTGCCAGTAGTAGAATCGGAGGTGCAGATACGCAGTATTTT	CASSRIGGADTQYF
TRBJ1-2	TRBV6-2/TRBV6-3	-	-	TGTGCCAGCAGTTCCCCCGGTGGCTACACCTTC	CASSSPGGYTF
TRBJ2-2	TRBV7-6	-	TRBD1	TGTGCCAGCAGCCCCACGACAGGGGGAACCGGGGAGCTGTTTTTT	CASSPTTGGTGELFF
TRBJ2-7	TRBV27	-	TRBD1	TGTGCCAGCAGTTTGGGGACAGCTTACGAGCAGTACTTC	CASSLGTAYEQYF